This entry features one T cell receptor (beta chain) sequence. This clone's antigen is unknown. The sample holds no much larger clone one base away, and base qualities are not on file. TCRbeta CDR3 regions were amplified from genomic DNA by means of the immunoSEQ Assay, a bias-controlled multiplex PCR. As for how the authors treated the data: Nucleated cell counts per sample were estimated from amplification of reference gene primers within the assay. To quantify the absolute abundance of each unique TCRbeta CDR3 rearrangement, sequence reads were collapsed and filtered. For each sample, productive Simpson clonality was calculated as the square root of Simpson's diversity index over productive rearrangements. Not all clones reach the TCRdb copy of this immuneACCESS table, which keeps in-frame sequences only. Checked studies attribute under half of the gap to unresolved V genes and leave the rest unexplained. From that table come the V and J calls and clone size; the DNA was used to work out D and trimming. This sample holds 200,000 to 250,000 clones; around 83% were observed only once. The ten largest clonotypes hold 9.5% to 13% of the sample.

One collaborating source in Seattle enrolled patients while the patients were actively infected and followed the patients over time throughout the course of disease. Whole blood was collected in K2EDTA tubes by collaborating institutions according to the institutions' own protocols. For TCRbeta analysis, collaborators shipped samples in one of three forms: frozen whole blood, isolated PBMCs, or DNA extracted from either of those sample types. Unmatched junction bases come to 10, with V trimmed by 6 bases and J by 13 bases. CDR1 and CDR2 are drawn from the germline V gene: MNHEY, SVGAGI. The CDR3 numbers 12 residues from cysteine through phenylalanine. Only the CDR3 portion is preserved as DNA: 36 bases, with reading frame beginning at the first base. The record originates from a study of blood T cell repertoires in COVID-19 (dated by TCRdb to 2019 to 2021). Broadly, across the study: Collaborator samples came from the United States, Italy and Spain and covered acute and convalescent phases of COVID-19. The dataset comprised deeply sampled blood TCRbeta repertoires from subjects exposed to, actively infected with, or recovered from COVID-19. Samples were obtained from the ongoing ImmuneRACE study (first 160 participants) and from approximately 1,200 subjects provided by 6 global collaborators. A de-identified subject ID, COVID-19 status, age in years and sex were almost always included in the sample metadata. Where available, HLA class I and class II types were obtained from metadata supplied by the sample provider rather than from assay-based typing. The material from the prospective study consisted of cDNA or gDNA derived from T cells, B-cell-depleted T cells, or PBMCs. The repertoires were made available in a free public database intended to serve as a resource for research on the immune response to SARS-CoV-2.

Results and caveats for the whole study, not just this receptor: Clinical and demographic metadata were provided uncurated, with the amount varying by source and participant.

The sequence came from a woman aged 45-65 years with COVID-19, enrolled during active disease. The sequence is built from TRBV6-5 and TRBJ1-1; 8 bases in the middle match TRBD1. Sequencing was done on a sample of peripheral blood. Here the CDR3 is given as CASRGTGRQGFF. The DNA reads TGTGCCAGCAGAGGGACAGGCAGGCAGGGTTTCTTT.